Sequencing of this T cell receptor (beta chain) was carried out in a study of T cell responses to AZD1222 COVID-19 vaccine. The study's findings and limits: Among the donors, most were white British and more were female, and clonal diversity was possibly underestimated. The study reported that nearly half of spike-specific TCRs target unmutated variant regions.

Measured with immunoSEQ multiplex PCR; TCRdb has only the in-frame clones, and not every one. The sample has about 150,000 clones; about 92% are singletons. For this clone: What it recognizes is unknown.

V shed 3 bases and J shed 8 bases, with 11 bases lying between them. The CDR3 length is 12 residues. The V gene's germline CDR1 is GTSNPN and CDR2 SVGIG (reference sequence). The gene calls are TRBV30 and TRBJ1-3; D gene unclear. This clonotype was sampled from an adult in good health. The specimen was peripheral blood, collected on day 0 of AZD1222 vaccination. The CDR3 is CAWSPGWDTIYF. The CDR3, as DNA: TGTGCCTGGAGCCCTGGGTGGGACACCATATATTTT.